These T cell receptor beta chains were read from a single sample in a study of blood T cell repertoires in COVID-19. TCRdb's table, derived via immunoSEQ multiplex PCR, lists solely in-frame clones and lacks some. The sample holds 200,000 to 250,000 clones, 65% to 90% seen once. The sequenced sample was peripheral blood. These receptors came from a woman in her 70s with COVID-19, enrolled during active disease. CDR3s include the opening cysteine and the closing phenylalanine or tryptophan. The order of the fields is D gene, J gene, clone size, V gene, CDR3 DNA, CDR3 protein. D genes are given only for firm matches. The size entry is marked missing in some rows and otherwise reads once, few, many or a size class.

D gene: NA
J gene: TRBJ1-2
clone size: NA
V gene: TRBV14
CDR3 DNA: TGTGCCAGCAGCCAAGATGTGAGGGGCTACACCTTC
CDR3 protein: CASSQDVRGYTF

D gene: NA
J gene: TRBJ1-1
clone size: few
V gene: TRBV7-2
CDR3 DNA: TGTGCCAGCAGCCTACAGGGAAGTAACACTGAAGCTTTCTTT
CDR3 protein: CASSLQGSNTEAFF

D gene: NA
J gene: TRBJ2-5
clone size: NA
V gene: TRBV29-1
CDR3 DNA: TGCAGCGTTGAAGATCCTTGGACCAGGAGGGAGACCCAGTACTTC
CDR3 protein: CSVEDPWTRRETQYF

D gene: TRBD2
J gene: TRBJ2-2
clone size: NA
V gene: TRBV5-4
CDR3 DNA: TGTGCCAGCGGGGTAGCGGGAGGGCGAAACACCGGGGAGCTGTTTTTT
CDR3 protein: CASGVAGGRNTGELFF

D gene: NA
J gene: TRBJ1-1
clone size: NA
V gene: TRBV7-3
CDR3 DNA: TGTGCCAGCAGCCCCACAGGACCCGCTGAAGCTTTCTTT
CDR3 protein: CASSPTGPAEAFF

D gene: NA
J gene: TRBJ2-2
clone size: NA
V gene: TRBV9
CDR3 DNA: TGTGCCAGCAGCGCCCCTCCTAGCAGGACCGGGGAGCTGTTTTTT
CDR3 protein: CASSAPPSRTGELFF

D gene: NA
J gene: TRBJ1-1
clone size: NA
V gene: TRBV3-1/TRBV3-2
CDR3 DNA: TGTGCCAGCAGCCAAGTCACCCGGGGTCCTACGGCTTTCTTT
CDR3 protein: CASSQVTRGPTAFF

D gene: TRBD1
J gene: TRBJ1-1
clone size: NA
V gene: TRBV5-1
CDR3 DNA: TGCGCCAGCAGCTTGGCAGGGACAGGGAACACTGAAGCTTTCTTT
CDR3 protein: CASSLAGTGNTEAFF

D gene: NA
J gene: TRBJ1-4
clone size: NA
V gene: TRBV19
CDR3 DNA: TGTGCCAGTAGTCTTCTTTTGGGGGGAATTGGTAACGAAAAACTGTTTTTT
CDR3 protein: CASSLLLGGIGNEKLFF

D gene: NA
J gene: TRBJ1-5
clone size: NA
V gene: TRBV12-3/TRBV12-4
CDR3 DNA: TGTGCCAGCAGTTTCCTTTCTCGTCAGCCCCAGCATTTT
CDR3 protein: CASSFLSRQPQHF

D gene: TRBD2
J gene: TRBJ2-3
clone size: NA
V gene: TRBV9
CDR3 DNA: TGTGCCAGCAGCGTAGAGTTCAGCGGGGGGGCAGATACGCAGTATTTT
CDR3 protein: CASSVEFSGGADTQYF

D gene: NA
J gene: TRBJ2-7
clone size: few
V gene: TRBV7-3
CDR3 DNA: TGTGCCAGCAGCCCTCTTCCCGGAGCAGTGTACGAGCAGTACTTC
CDR3 protein: CASSPLPGAVYEQYF

D gene: TRBD1
J gene: TRBJ1-3
clone size: NA
V gene: TRBV5-1
CDR3 DNA: TGCGCCAGCAGCCGGGACAGGGAATACTCTGGAAACACCATATATTTT
CDR3 protein: CASSRDREYSGNTIYF

D gene: NA
J gene: TRBJ2-2
clone size: few
V gene: TRBV11-3
CDR3 DNA: TGTGCCAGCAGCTCAACTAGGATAGGGCCCTTGAGGACCGGGGAGCTGTTTTTT
CDR3 protein: CASSSTRIGPLRTGELFF

D gene: TRBD1
J gene: TRBJ1-3
clone size: NA
V gene: TRBV7-2
CDR3 DNA: TGTGCCAGCGGACCTGCCGGGACAGGGGCTGGAAACACCATATATTTT
CDR3 protein: CASGPAGTGAGNTIYF

D gene: NA
J gene: TRBJ2-5
clone size: NA
V gene: TRBV2
CDR3 DNA: TGTGCCAGCAGTGCTTTAGAGACCCAGTACTTC
CDR3 protein: CASSALETQYF

D gene: NA
J gene: TRBJ1-1
clone size: NA
V gene: TRBV10-3
CDR3 DNA: TGTGCCACCAAAGGGGAGGTCTGGTCCACTGAAGCTTTCTTT
CDR3 protein: CATKGEVWSTEAFF

D gene: TRBD1
J gene: TRBJ1-2
clone size: NA
V gene: TRBV29-1
CDR3 DNA: TGCAGCGTTCAACAGGGGGCCGTAGCTAACTATGGCTACACCTTC
CDR3 protein: CSVQQGAVANYGYTF

D gene: NA
J gene: TRBJ1-6
clone size: NA
V gene: TRBV4-1
CDR3 DNA: TGCGCCAGCAGCCAAGATGCGGGGTCGTTGAGCATTCCCCTCCACTTT
CDR3 protein: CASSQDAGSLSIPLHF

D gene: NA
J gene: TRBJ2-6
clone size: NA
V gene: TRBV7-3
CDR3 DNA: TGTGCCAGCAGCCCGGGTGGGTCTGGGGCCAACGTCCTGACTTTC
CDR3 protein: CASSPGGSGANVLTF

D gene: TRBD2
J gene: TRBJ2-7
clone size: few
V gene: TRBV7-2
CDR3 DNA: TGTGCCAGCAGCTTAAGACTAGCGATGGGAACCTACGAGCAGTACTTC
CDR3 protein: CASSLRLAMGTYEQYF

D gene: TRBD1
J gene: TRBJ1-2
clone size: NA
V gene: TRBV4-3
CDR3 DNA: TGCGCCAGCAGCCAAGGGGACAGGCCAAACTATGGCTACACCTTC
CDR3 protein: CASSQGDRPNYGYTF

D gene: NA
J gene: TRBJ2-7
clone size: NA
V gene: TRBV11-3
CDR3 DNA: TGTGCCAGCAGCCTTTTGGACAAACCCTACGAGCAGTACTTC
CDR3 protein: CASSLLDKPYEQYF

D gene: TRBD2
J gene: TRBJ2-5
clone size: NA
V gene: TRBV5-1
CDR3 DNA: TGCGCCAGCAGCTCAGCGGGGGGGCAAGAGACCCAGTACTTC
CDR3 protein: CASSSAGGQETQYF

D gene: NA
J gene: TRBJ2-3
clone size: NA
V gene: TRBV11-3
CDR3 DNA: TGTGCCAGCAGCTTAGAGTTGGGGGGGCGGGCTCCCAACTCCACAGATACGCAGTATTTT
CDR3 protein: CASSLELGGRAPNSTDTQYF

D gene: NA
J gene: TRBJ2-2
clone size: few
V gene: TRBV11-3
CDR3 DNA: TGTGCCAGCAGCTCACGAGAGACCGGGGAGCTGTTTTTT
CDR3 protein: CASSSRETGELFF

D gene: TRBD1
J gene: TRBJ1-5
clone size: once
V gene: TRBV6-2/TRBV6-3
CDR3 DNA: TGTGCCAGCAGTCCCGGAGACAGGGGGTTTAATCAGCCCCAGCATTTT
CDR3 protein: CASSPGDRGFNQPQHF

D gene: TRBD1
J gene: TRBJ2-7
clone size: NA
V gene: TRBV4-1
CDR3 DNA: TGCGCCAGCAGCTCCCCTACGGACAGGGGATGGTACGAGCAGTACTTC
CDR3 protein: CASSSPTDRGWYEQYF

D gene: NA
J gene: TRBJ1-2
clone size: few
V gene: TRBV3-1/TRBV3-2
CDR3 DNA: TGTGCCAGCAGCCAAGAGGGGAGACTCAATGGCTACACCTTC
CDR3 protein: CASSQEGRLNGYTF

D gene: TRBD1
J gene: TRBJ1-1
clone size: NA
V gene: TRBV6-5
CDR3 DNA: TGTGCCAGCAGTCCAGGGGGCGAAGGTACTGAAGCTTTCTTT
CDR3 protein: CASSPGGEGTEAFF

D gene: NA
J gene: TRBJ2-5
clone size: NA
V gene: TRBV6-5
CDR3 DNA: TGTGCCAGCAGTATCCACCTAGGGGTCCCAGAGACCCAGTACTTC
CDR3 protein: CASSIHLGVPETQYF

D gene: NA
J gene: TRBJ1-4
clone size: NA
V gene: TRBV5-6
CDR3 DNA: TGTGCCAGCAGCTTTTGGGGGGGCGCCGGGGAAAAACTGTTTTTT
CDR3 protein: CASSFWGGAGEKLFF

D gene: NA
J gene: TRBJ2-7
clone size: NA
V gene: TRBV2
CDR3 DNA: TGTGCCAGCACTAAGGGAGGCCGTCTCTCCTACGAGCAGTACTTC
CDR3 protein: CASTKGGRLSYEQYF

D gene: NA
J gene: TRBJ2-2
clone size: NA
V gene: TRBV2
CDR3 DNA: TGTGCCAGCAGTGAACGCGTCACCGGGGAGCTGTTTTTT
CDR3 protein: CASSERVTGELFF

D gene: TRBD2
J gene: TRBJ2-1
clone size: NA
V gene: TRBV7-2
CDR3 DNA: TGTGCCAGCAGCCCCTTTTTGGGGTCGGCTAGCGGGACTTACAATGAGCAGTTCTTC
CDR3 protein: CASSPFLGSASGTYNEQFF

D gene: NA
J gene: TRBJ1-1
clone size: NA
V gene: TRBV5-1
CDR3 DNA: TGCGCCAGCAGCTTAATGGCAGTTAACACTGAAGCTTTCTTT
CDR3 protein: CASSLMAVNTEAFF

D gene: NA
J gene: TRBJ2-5
clone size: NA
V gene: TRBV5-1
CDR3 DNA: TGCGCCAGCAGCCCTAACCGGGACTCCTACCACTTC
CDR3 protein: CASSPNRDSYHF

D gene: TRBD2
J gene: TRBJ2-3
clone size: NA
V gene: TRBV19
CDR3 DNA: TGTGCCAGTTCTAGCGGGAGCCTGGTAGATACGCAGTATTTT
CDR3 protein: CASSSGSLVDTQYF

D gene: NA
J gene: TRBJ2-7
clone size: NA
V gene: TRBV19
CDR3 DNA: TGTGCCAGTAGTATTCAGGACTCCCTAGGGGAGCAGTACTTC
CDR3 protein: CASSIQDSLGEQYF

D gene: TRBD2
J gene: TRBJ2-3
clone size: NA
V gene: TRBV19
CDR3 DNA: TGTGCCAGTAAAGCCCTAGCGGCGGCCGATACGCAGTATTTT
CDR3 protein: CASKALAAADTQYF

D gene: NA
J gene: TRBJ1-1
clone size: NA
V gene: TRBV7-2
CDR3 DNA: TGTGCCAGCAGCTTAGCGCTTTGGGCGGGAGGCGCTTTCTTT
CDR3 protein: CASSLALWAGGAFF

D gene: NA
J gene: TRBJ1-2
clone size: NA
V gene: TRBV27
CDR3 DNA: TGTGCCAGCAGTTTATACCGGGGGAACTATGGCTACACCTTC
CDR3 protein: CASSLYRGNYGYTF

D gene: NA
J gene: TRBJ2-7
clone size: NA
V gene: TRBV4-3
CDR3 DNA: TGCGCCAGCAGCCAAGATCTGAACACAGGGTTCTACGAGCAGTACTTC
CDR3 protein: CASSQDLNTGFYEQYF

D gene: NA
J gene: TRBJ2-1
clone size: few
V gene: TRBV13
CDR3 DNA: TGTGCCAGCAGCTTGACCAAGACTTTTACGGGGTTCGATGAGCAGTTCTTC
CDR3 protein: CASSLTKTFTGFDEQFF

D gene: NA
J gene: TRBJ2-6
clone size: NA
V gene: TRBV19
CDR3 DNA: TGTGCCACCACGGCCCAGGGGCCTGGGGCCAACGTCCTGACTTTC
CDR3 protein: CATTAQGPGANVLTF

D gene: NA
J gene: TRBJ1-5
clone size: NA
V gene: TRBV19
CDR3 DNA: TGTGCCAGTAGCTCACTGGGCCAGCCCCAGCATTTT
CDR3 protein: CASSSLGQPQHF

D gene: TRBD1
J gene: TRBJ1-1
clone size: NA
V gene: TRBV4-2
CDR3 DNA: TGTGCCAGCAGCCAAGATATCCAGGGGGTTGGCACTGAAGCTTTCTTT
CDR3 protein: CASSQDIQGVGTEAFF

D gene: NA
J gene: TRBJ2-3
clone size: NA
V gene: TRBV5-6
CDR3 DNA: TGTGCCAGCAGCGTTGGGGGGGCACTAGACTACCGCACAGATACGCAGTATTTT
CDR3 protein: CASSVGGALDYRTDTQYF

D gene: TRBD1
J gene: TRBJ1-5
clone size: NA
V gene: TRBV29-1
CDR3 DNA: TGCAGCGTTGGAGGGGGCACGAGTAATCAGCCCCAGCATTTT
CDR3 protein: CSVGGGTSNQPQHF

D gene: NA
J gene: TRBJ1-1
clone size: NA
V gene: TRBV14
CDR3 DNA: TGTGCCACAGGACAGCGGAACACTGAAGCTTTCTTT
CDR3 protein: CATGQRNTEAFF

D gene: NA
J gene: TRBJ1-3
clone size: NA
V gene: TRBV7-2
CDR3 DNA: TGTGCCAGCAGGGAGGCAGCTGGAAACACCATATATTTT
CDR3 protein: CASREAAGNTIYF

D gene: TRBD1
J gene: TRBJ2-5
clone size: NA
V gene: TRBV11-3
CDR3 DNA: TGTGCCAGCAGCTCCCGGACAGGGACCCAAGAGACCCAGTACTTC
CDR3 protein: CASSSRTGTQETQYF

D gene: NA
J gene: TRBJ1-2
clone size: NA
V gene: TRBV6-5
CDR3 DNA: TGTGCCAGCAGTCGAACTGACTCCGTCTACACCTTC
CDR3 protein: CASSRTDSVYTF

D gene: NA
J gene: TRBJ1-1
clone size: NA
V gene: TRBV14
CDR3 DNA: TGTGCCAGCAGCCCCTATACCAGGATGAACACTGAAGCTTTCTTT
CDR3 protein: CASSPYTRMNTEAFF

D gene: TRBD1
J gene: TRBJ1-1
clone size: NA
V gene: TRBV5-1
CDR3 DNA: TGCGCCAGCAGATCCCGGACAGGGACAAACACTGAAGCTTTCTTT
CDR3 protein: CASRSRTGTNTEAFF

D gene: TRBD1
J gene: TRBJ1-1
clone size: NA
V gene: TRBV7-9
CDR3 DNA: TGTGCCAGCAGCTCTGGACCCGGGACAGGGGGCGGGGCGGACACTGAAGCTTTCTTT
CDR3 protein: CASSSGPGTGGGADTEAFF

D gene: NA
J gene: TRBJ2-5
clone size: NA
V gene: TRBV27
CDR3 DNA: TGTGCCAGCAAAACCGGGTTTGGTTCAGAGACCCAGTACTTC
CDR3 protein: CASKTGFGSETQYF

D gene: NA
J gene: TRBJ1-1
clone size: NA
V gene: TRBV24-1
CDR3 DNA: TGTGCCACCAGTGGGCCTGAGAGGACTGAAGCTTTCTTT
CDR3 protein: CATSGPERTEAFF

D gene: NA
J gene: TRBJ1-1
clone size: NA
V gene: TRBV11-3
CDR3 DNA: TGTGCCAGCAGCCTAAAAACTGAAGCTTTCTTT
CDR3 protein: CASSLKTEAFF

D gene: TRBD2
J gene: TRBJ2-7
clone size: NA
V gene: TRBV3-1/TRBV3-2
CDR3 DNA: TGTGCCAGCAGCCACGGACTAGCGGGGTGCTACGAGCAGTACTTC
CDR3 protein: CASSHGLAGCYEQYF